This TCR beta chain was sequenced during a study of blood T cell repertoires in COVID-19. Only in-frame clones appear in the TCRdb table, and some are missing; sequencing was by immunoSEQ multiplex PCR. The sample yields some 100,000 clones, approximately 89% seen once. The material sequenced was peripheral blood. The sequence came from a man between 60 and 70 years old with acute or convalescent COVID-19.

CDR3: CASSKGLAGGRGTDTQYF. CDR3 bases: TGTGCCAGCAGTAAGGGGCTAGCGGGCGGTAGAGGCACAGATACGCAGTATTTT. This chain links TRBV28 with TRBJ2-3; 8 bases are a match to TRBD2. The V and J ends lost 5 bases and 1 base, in that order; junction bases with no gene match: 14. The CDR3 length is 18 residues. Germline assignment: CDR1 MDHEN and CDR2 SYDVKM. The full variable domain, with the rest looked up from reference TRBV28 and TRBJ2-3, is DVKVTQSSRYLVKRTGEKVFLECVQDMDHENMFWYRQDPGLGLRLIYFSYDVKMKEKGDIPEGYSVSREKKERFSLILESASTNQTSMYLCASSKGLAGGRGTDTQYFGPGTRLTVL.